Listed below are T cell receptor beta chains from one sample, sequenced in a study of Ad26.COV2.S vaccination and SARS-CoV-2 variants. The protocol was immunoSEQ multiplex PCR, while the TCRdb copy is restricted to in-frame clones and leaves out a portion. The sample consists of about 390,000 clones, approximately 91% of them appearing once. The sequencing used peripheral blood, collected in a trial of Ad26.COV2.S vaccine versus placebo. The receptors shown here come from a person aged 18-60 years who received the Ad26.COV2.S COVID-19 vaccine or a placebo. The CDR3 runs from the conserved cysteine through the conserved F or W. A D gene is named only where the DNA matches it firmly. The listing skips clone size in some rows; elsewhere it reads once, few, many or a size class.

d_gene: NA
j_gene: TRBJ2-3
abundance: NA
v_gene: TRBV7-2
CDR3aa: CASSFQGSPTDTQYF
CDR3nt: TGTGCCAGCAGCTTTCAGGGGTCGCCTACCGATACGCAGTATTTT

d_gene: NA
j_gene: TRBJ1-1
abundance: NA
v_gene: TRBV5-1
CDR3aa: CASSLTGNTEAFF
CDR3nt: TGCGCCAGCAGCCTAACGGGGAACACTGAAGCTTTCTTT

d_gene: NA
j_gene: TRBJ2-3
abundance: NA
v_gene: TRBV18
CDR3aa: CASSGGLGVPDTQYF
CDR3nt: TGTGCCAGCTCTGGTGGTCTGGGGGTCCCAGATACGCAGTATTTT

d_gene: TRBD1
j_gene: TRBJ2-5
abundance: NA
v_gene: TRBV5-6
CDR3aa: CASSLARTGGPETQYF
CDR3nt: TGTGCCAGCAGCTTGGCCCGGACAGGGGGTCCGGAGACCCAGTACTTC

d_gene: NA
j_gene: TRBJ1-2
abundance: NA
v_gene: TRBV6-5
CDR3aa: CASSYSMSGYGYTF
CDR3nt: TGTGCCAGCAGTTACTCGATGTCGGGGTATGGCTACACCTTC

d_gene: TRBD1
j_gene: TRBJ2-1
abundance: NA
v_gene: TRBV5-8
CDR3aa: CASSLSTGAGLGVNYNEQFF
CDR3nt: TGTGCCAGCAGCTTGTCGACAGGGGCGGGTTTAGGGGTTAACTACAATGAGCAGTTCTTC

d_gene: NA
j_gene: TRBJ1-2
abundance: NA
v_gene: TRBV10-3
CDR3aa: CAISGLEGYGYTF
CDR3nt: TGTGCCATCAGTGGGTTGGAGGGCTATGGCTACACCTTC

d_gene: NA
j_gene: TRBJ1-2
abundance: NA
v_gene: TRBV3-1/TRBV3-2
CDR3aa: CASSQDWGRLGPYGYTF
CDR3nt: TGTGCCAGCAGCCAAGATTGGGGGCGCTTAGGGCCCTATGGCTACACCTTC

d_gene: NA
j_gene: TRBJ1-6
abundance: NA
v_gene: TRBV5-1
CDR3aa: CASSSGRDPDNSPLHF
CDR3nt: TGCGCCAGCAGCTCGGGCAGGGACCCGGATAATTCACCCCTCCACTTT

d_gene: NA
j_gene: TRBJ1-1
abundance: once
v_gene: TRBV5-1
CDR3aa: CASSLARDVNRNTEAFF
CDR3nt: TGCGCCAGCAGCTTGGCCAGGGATGTCAATCGGAACACTGAAGCTTTCTTT

d_gene: NA
j_gene: TRBJ1-5
abundance: NA
v_gene: TRBV5-6
CDR3aa: CASSLEWPGLYSNQPQHF
CDR3nt: TGTGCCAGCAGCTTGGAGTGGCCCGGACTTTATAGCAATCAGCCCCAGCATTTT

d_gene: NA
j_gene: TRBJ2-5
abundance: NA
v_gene: TRBV9
CDR3aa: CASSAWTGSQETQYF
CDR3nt: TGTGCCAGCAGCGCTTGGACGGGCTCCCAAGAGACCCAGTACTTC

d_gene: TRBD1
j_gene: TRBJ1-1
abundance: NA
v_gene: TRBV29-1
CDR3aa: CSGGQGAHTEAFF
CDR3nt: TGCAGCGGGGGACAGGGGGCGCACACTGAAGCTTTCTTT

d_gene: NA
j_gene: TRBJ2-2
abundance: NA
v_gene: TRBV5-6
CDR3aa: CASSLEPGAYTGELFF
CDR3nt: TGTGCCAGCAGCTTGGAGCCGGGGGCATACACCGGGGAGCTGTTTTTT

d_gene: NA
j_gene: TRBJ1-1
abundance: few
v_gene: TRBV2
CDR3aa: CASSDSGPSLF
CDR3nt: TGTGCCAGCAGTGACTCCGGGCCTAGCCTCTTT

d_gene: NA
j_gene: TRBJ1-5
abundance: NA
v_gene: TRBV6-1
CDR3aa: CASKRVREAPQHF
CDR3nt: TGTGCCAGCAAACGGGTCAGGGAGGCGCCCCAGCATTTT

d_gene: NA
j_gene: TRBJ2-2
abundance: NA
v_gene: TRBV2
CDR3aa: CASSLSTENTGELFF
CDR3nt: TGTGCCAGTAGCCTCTCTACGGAGAACACCGGGGAGCTGTTTTTT

d_gene: NA
j_gene: TRBJ1-6
abundance: once
v_gene: TRBV10-3
CDR3aa: CAIRDTGTDNSPLHF
CDR3nt: TGTGCCATCAGGGACACCGGGACCGATAATTCACCCCTCCACTTT

d_gene: TRBD1
j_gene: TRBJ1-1
abundance: NA
v_gene: TRBV19
CDR3aa: CASSDRGLNTEAFF
CDR3nt: TGTGCCAGTAGTGACAGGGGGCTTAACACTGAAGCTTTCTTT

d_gene: NA
j_gene: TRBJ2-2
abundance: NA
v_gene: TRBV2
CDR3aa: CASGGAITGELFF
CDR3nt: TGTGCCAGCGGCGGGGCGATCACCGGGGAGCTGTTTTTT

d_gene: TRBD1
j_gene: TRBJ2-3
abundance: NA
v_gene: TRBV6-1
CDR3aa: CASSEARGRTDTQYF
CDR3nt: TGTGCCAGCAGTGAAGCGAGGGGGCGCACAGATACGCAGTATTTT

d_gene: NA
j_gene: TRBJ2-3
abundance: NA
v_gene: TRBV7-6
CDR3aa: CASSLVSDTQYF
CDR3nt: TGTGCCAGCAGCTTAGTGTCTGATACGCAGTATTTT

d_gene: NA
j_gene: TRBJ1-2
abundance: NA
v_gene: TRBV7-9
CDR3aa: CASSSGTSEGYTF
CDR3nt: TGTGCCAGCAGCTCCGGGACGTCGGAAGGCTACACCTTC

d_gene: TRBD1
j_gene: TRBJ2-1
abundance: once
v_gene: TRBV7-2
CDR3aa: CASSSRTGVTYNEQFF
CDR3nt: TGTGCCAGCAGCTCCAGGACAGGGGTAACCTACAATGAGCAGTTCTTC

d_gene: NA
j_gene: TRBJ2-1
abundance: NA
v_gene: TRBV5-4
CDR3aa: CASSLPYNEQFF
CDR3nt: TGTGCCAGCAGCTTACCTTACAATGAGCAGTTCTTC

d_gene: NA
j_gene: TRBJ1-2
abundance: NA
v_gene: TRBV2
CDR3aa: CASSDGGRFYGYTF
CDR3nt: TGTGCCAGCAGTGATGGGGGCCGCTTCTATGGCTACACCTTC

d_gene: NA
j_gene: TRBJ2-5
abundance: once
v_gene: TRBV7-8
CDR3aa: CASSLRGETQYF
CDR3nt: TGTGCCAGCAGCTTAAGGGGAGAGACCCAGTACTTC

d_gene: TRBD1
j_gene: TRBJ1-2
abundance: NA
v_gene: TRBV18
CDR3aa: CASSPARDSPVGYTF
CDR3nt: TGTGCCAGCTCACCTGCCCGGGACAGTCCTGTTGGCTACACCTTC

d_gene: NA
j_gene: TRBJ2-5
abundance: once
v_gene: TRBV3-1/TRBV3-2
CDR3aa: CASGPVGGKETQYF
CDR3nt: TGTGCCAGCGGTCCCGTGGGGGGAAAAGAGACCCAGTACTTC

d_gene: NA
j_gene: TRBJ2-7
abundance: NA
v_gene: TRBV7-2
CDR3aa: CASSFFGATYEQYF
CDR3nt: TGTGCCAGCAGCTTTTTCGGTGCCACCTACGAGCAGTACTTC

d_gene: NA
j_gene: TRBJ1-3
abundance: NA
v_gene: TRBV2
CDR3aa: CASDKGGYSGNTIYF
CDR3nt: TGTGCCAGCGACAAGGGGGGATACTCTGGAAACACCATATATTTT

d_gene: TRBD2
j_gene: TRBJ2-3
abundance: NA
v_gene: TRBV29-1
CDR3aa: CSVRLAGDTDTQYF
CDR3nt: TGCAGCGTCCGACTAGCGGGGGACACAGATACGCAGTATTTT

d_gene: TRBD2
j_gene: TRBJ2-3
abundance: NA
v_gene: TRBV7-9
CDR3aa: CASSRGGGPGADTQYF
CDR3nt: TGTGCCAGCAGCCGAGGCGGGGGGCCAGGGGCAGATACGCAGTATTTT

d_gene: TRBD1
j_gene: TRBJ2-2
abundance: NA
v_gene: TRBV18
CDR3aa: CASSPGQVENTGELFF
CDR3nt: TGTGCCAGCTCACCTGGACAGGTCGAGAACACCGGGGAGCTGTTTTTT

d_gene: NA
j_gene: TRBJ1-2
abundance: once
v_gene: TRBV19
CDR3aa: CASMQRGYGYTF
CDR3nt: TGTGCCAGTATGCAGAGGGGCTATGGCTACACCTTC

d_gene: NA
j_gene: TRBJ2-2
abundance: NA
v_gene: TRBV5-1
CDR3aa: CASSLGTTYTGELFF
CDR3nt: TGCGCCAGCAGCTTGGGGACTACATACACCGGGGAGCTGTTTTTT

d_gene: NA
j_gene: TRBJ1-5
abundance: NA
v_gene: TRBV6-5
CDR3aa: CASYLGEGNQPQHF
CDR3nt: TGTGCCAGCTATTTAGGGGAAGGGAATCAGCCCCAGCATTTT

d_gene: TRBD1
j_gene: TRBJ2-5
abundance: NA
v_gene: TRBV6-6
CDR3aa: CASSYGTGGETQYF
CDR3nt: TGTGCCAGCAGTTATGGGACAGGGGGGGAGACCCAGTACTTC

d_gene: NA
j_gene: TRBJ2-5
abundance: NA
v_gene: TRBV5-1
CDR3aa: CASSLAVSGTQYF
CDR3nt: TGCGCCAGCAGCTTAGCGGTGAGCGGGACCCAGTACTTC

d_gene: TRBD2
j_gene: TRBJ2-3
abundance: once
v_gene: TRBV5-1
CDR3aa: CASSIGLAGSRDTQYF
CDR3nt: TGCGCCAGCAGCATCGGACTAGCGGGGAGCAGAGATACGCAGTATTTT

d_gene: TRBD1
j_gene: TRBJ1-2
abundance: NA
v_gene: TRBV27
CDR3aa: CASSSLNRQGTKYGYTF
CDR3nt: TGTGCCAGCAGTTCCCTAAACAGACAGGGAACTAAATATGGCTACACCTTC

d_gene: TRBD2
j_gene: TRBJ2-2
abundance: NA
v_gene: TRBV7-2
CDR3aa: CASSLANRGGPGELFF
CDR3nt: TGTGCCAGCAGCTTAGCGAACCGGGGGGGCCCCGGGGAGCTGTTTTTT

d_gene: TRBD1
j_gene: TRBJ1-2
abundance: NA
v_gene: TRBV11-2
CDR3aa: CASSPPGQGSGYTF
CDR3nt: TGTGCCAGCAGCCCCCCGGGACAGGGAAGCGGCTACACCTTC

d_gene: NA
j_gene: TRBJ2-1
abundance: NA
v_gene: TRBV19
CDR3aa: CASSPLVEADEQFF
CDR3nt: TGTGCCAGTAGTCCCCTAGTTGAAGCCGATGAGCAGTTCTTC

d_gene: NA
j_gene: TRBJ2-1
abundance: NA
v_gene: TRBV5-1
CDR3aa: CASRAPPLNEQFF
CDR3nt: TGCGCCAGCAGGGCTCCTCCCCTCAATGAGCAGTTCTTC

d_gene: NA
j_gene: TRBJ2-7
abundance: NA
v_gene: TRBV4-1
CDR3aa: CASSQEGARTLEQYF
CDR3nt: TGCGCCAGCAGCCAAGAAGGGGCGCGGACGCTCGAGCAGTACTTC

d_gene: TRBD1
j_gene: TRBJ2-2
abundance: NA
v_gene: TRBV6-6
CDR3aa: CASSRTPGQGTTGELFF
CDR3nt: TGTGCCAGCAGCCGAACCCCGGGACAGGGTACCACCGGGGAGCTGTTTTTT

d_gene: NA
j_gene: TRBJ1-2
abundance: NA
v_gene: TRBV12-3/TRBV12-4
CDR3aa: CASSTGSRGYTF
CDR3nt: TGTGCCAGCAGTACAGGGTCACGGGGCTACACCTTC

d_gene: NA
j_gene: TRBJ2-6
abundance: NA
v_gene: TRBV3-1/TRBV3-2
CDR3aa: CASSQGSGANVLTF
CDR3nt: TGTGCCAGCAGCCAGGGCTCTGGGGCCAACGTCCTGACTTTC

d_gene: TRBD2
j_gene: TRBJ2-3
abundance: NA
v_gene: TRBV5-1
CDR3aa: CASAITASGHYYTDTQYF
CDR3nt: TGCGCCAGCGCCATTACGGCTAGCGGCCACTACTACACAGATACGCAGTATTTT

d_gene: NA
j_gene: TRBJ2-6
abundance: NA
v_gene: TRBV19
CDR3aa: CASSISRLFSGANVLTF
CDR3nt: TGTGCCAGTAGTATTTCCCGACTATTCTCTGGGGCCAACGTCCTGACTTTC

d_gene: NA
j_gene: TRBJ1-2
abundance: few
v_gene: TRBV10-3
CDR3aa: CAISDLEAAIPYGYTF
CDR3nt: TGTGCCATCAGTGACCTCGAAGCAGCCATACCGTATGGCTACACCTTC

d_gene: NA
j_gene: TRBJ1-1
abundance: NA
v_gene: TRBV6-2/TRBV6-3
CDR3aa: CASSYSLGDTEAFF
CDR3nt: TGTGCCAGCAGTTACTCGTTGGGGGATACTGAAGCTTTCTTT

d_gene: TRBD1
j_gene: TRBJ2-5
abundance: NA
v_gene: TRBV24-1
CDR3aa: CATSEAGQGTQYF
CDR3nt: TGTGCCACCAGTGAGGCGGGACAGGGAACCCAGTACTTC

d_gene: TRBD2
j_gene: TRBJ2-2
abundance: once
v_gene: TRBV10-1
CDR3aa: CATQGSSGPNTGELFF
CDR3nt: TGCGCCACCCAAGGTTCTAGCGGACCGAACACCGGGGAGCTGTTTTTT